This TCR beta chain stems from a study of cytomegalovirus exposure and HLA in healthy donors (dated by TCRdb to 2017 to 2019). Study-wide context: According to a later analysis, one platform produced both the 100 to 150 validation repertoires and the 670 or so repertoires of the first cohort. A separate validation cohort of over 95 different subjects was used in addition to the roughly 620-subject first cohort. To predict cytomegalovirus infection status, the study combined high-throughput TCR immunosequencing, statistical association of individual TCRs with disease status, and machine learning. The study aimed to test whether cataloging public T cell receptors could reveal signatures of past pathogen exposure.

From the germline V gene, CDR1 is ENHRY and CDR2 is SYGVKD. Its CDR3 holds 17 amino acids, cysteine through phenylalanine. This entry keeps only the CDR3 DNA: 51 bases, framed from base 1. V has 1 base trimmed and J has 4 bases trimmed; junction bases matching no gene number 12. Study-wide conclusions, independent of this receptor: A few of the identified cytomegalovirus-associated TCR beta chains were confirmed in vitro to be specific for cytomegalovirus antigens. The authors suggested that the approach could potentially be generalized to other disease states and immunological phenotypes. Subsequent analysis determined that TCRs grouped into clusters in the first cohort also showed a tendency toward co-occurrence across the roughly 130 validation repertoires, and 85% to 95% of cluster scores exceeded 0. A later analysis lacked HLA typing for the validation cohort, so it scored co-occurrence in that cohort across all 120 repertoires. The study listed 164 TCR beta chains as associated with cytomegalovirus. Most TCR sequences were seen in very few donors, while some public TCRs were found in many individuals. Cytomegalovirus status was reported to be diagnosed by the classifier with high specificity and sensitivity in both the original and validation cohorts.

Donors formed part of the validation cohort, which comprised about 130 subjects and was distinct from the first cohort of 666 subjects. Concerning this clone: The specificity of this receptor is unknown. Base quality data are lacking; no much larger clone is found one base away.

The library relied on the immunoSEQ multiplex PCR assay. Regarding the original processing steps: A statistical classification framework was built for diagnosing cytomegalovirus status from the catalog of TCR beta chain sequences. TCRdb's version of the immuneACCESS table is confined to in-frame rearrangements and falls short of the full clone set. An unresolved V gene accounts for under half of the shortfall where checked; the remainder is of unknown origin. D and trimming were read from the DNA, whereas the V and J calls and clone size are those reported in that table. This sample holds about 130,000 clones; 75% to 90% were observed only once. The top ten constitute 2% to 2.5% of the sample.

The chain is assembled from TRBV10-3 and TRBJ2-7, with TRBD2 identical over 8 junction bases. What was sequenced was PBMCs. The clonotype comes from a young woman in good health and CMV-seronegative. CDR3 region: CAISELGNGRAGYEQYF. DNA sequence: TGTGCCATCAGTGAGTTGGGGAACGGGAGGGCCGGGTACGAGCAGTACTTC.